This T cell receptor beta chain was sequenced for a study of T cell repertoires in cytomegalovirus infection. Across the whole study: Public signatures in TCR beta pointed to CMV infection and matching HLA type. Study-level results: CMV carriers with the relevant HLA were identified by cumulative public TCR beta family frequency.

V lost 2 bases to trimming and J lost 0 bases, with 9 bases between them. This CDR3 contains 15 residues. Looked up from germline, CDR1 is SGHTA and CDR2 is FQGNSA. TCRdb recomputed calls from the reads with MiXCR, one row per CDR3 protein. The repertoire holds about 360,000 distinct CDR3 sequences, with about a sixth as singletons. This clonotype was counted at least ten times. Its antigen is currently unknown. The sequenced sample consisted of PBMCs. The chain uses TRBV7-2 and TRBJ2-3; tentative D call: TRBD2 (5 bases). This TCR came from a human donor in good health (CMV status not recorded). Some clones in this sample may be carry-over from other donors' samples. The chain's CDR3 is CASSLTDFSTDTQYF. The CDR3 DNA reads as TGTGCCAGCAGCTTAACGGACTTTAGCACAGATACGCAGTATTTT.